Sequencing of this TCR beta chain was carried out in a study of blood T cell repertoires in COVID-19. Generated by immunoSEQ multiplex PCR, the TCRdb table keeps only in-frame clones and is missing some. The data show 360,000 or so clones, with under 90% seen just once and around 1.7% held by the top ten. Trimming cost V 3 bases and J 1 base; bases outside gene matches: 2. The length of the CDR3 is 15 residues. The germline CDR1 and CDR2 sequences are SGHNT and YYREEE (reference sequence). The material sequenced was PBMCs or T cells enriched from blood (not recorded which). This chain links TRBV5-4 with TRBJ2-3, with 10 bases identical to TRBD2. The sequence was collected from a woman aged 30 to 39 who had recovered from COVID-19. CDR3 protein: CASSYGTSGTDTQYF. The CDR3 DNA is TGTGCCAGCAGCTACGGGACTAGCGGCACAGATACGCAGTATTTT.